The clone carrying this T cell receptor (beta chain) has more than one count but fewer than ten. Profiling relied on immunoSEQ multiplex PCR, and the TCRdb table lists in-frame clones only, not all of them. The sample holds 2 million to 2.5 million clones, over 85% seen once. The CDR3 runs to 14 residues. The V segment lost 6 bases and the J segment 5 bases; nucleotides outside the gene matches: 6. Germline CDR1 reads SNHLY; CDR2 reads FYNNEI. This sample was included in a study of shared clonotypes between healthy human individuals. Sequenced sample: naive CD4+ T cells from PBMCs. Subset meaning: CD45RA+ positively selected. This clonotype was sampled from a man between 18 and 35 years old in good health. Some clones in this sample may be carry-over from other donors' samples. The chain employs TRBV2 and TRBJ1-1, with 10 bases identical to TRBD1. CDR3 loop: CASSWTGGGTEAFF. The CDR3 DNA reads TGTGCCAGCAGCTGGACAGGGGGAGGGACTGAAGCTTTCTTT.